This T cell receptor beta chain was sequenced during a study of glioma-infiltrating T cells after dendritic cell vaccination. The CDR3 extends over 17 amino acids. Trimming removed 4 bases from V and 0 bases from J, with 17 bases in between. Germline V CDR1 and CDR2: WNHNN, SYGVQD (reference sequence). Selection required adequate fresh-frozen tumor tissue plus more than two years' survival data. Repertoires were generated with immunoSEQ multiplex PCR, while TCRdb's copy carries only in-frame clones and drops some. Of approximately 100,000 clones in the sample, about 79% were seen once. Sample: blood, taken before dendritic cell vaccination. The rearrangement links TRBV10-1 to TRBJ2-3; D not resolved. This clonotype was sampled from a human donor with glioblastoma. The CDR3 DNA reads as TGCGCCAGCAGTGGGGCAGGCGTAATCTGTAGCACAGATACGCAGTATTTT. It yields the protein CASSGAGVICSTDTQYF.